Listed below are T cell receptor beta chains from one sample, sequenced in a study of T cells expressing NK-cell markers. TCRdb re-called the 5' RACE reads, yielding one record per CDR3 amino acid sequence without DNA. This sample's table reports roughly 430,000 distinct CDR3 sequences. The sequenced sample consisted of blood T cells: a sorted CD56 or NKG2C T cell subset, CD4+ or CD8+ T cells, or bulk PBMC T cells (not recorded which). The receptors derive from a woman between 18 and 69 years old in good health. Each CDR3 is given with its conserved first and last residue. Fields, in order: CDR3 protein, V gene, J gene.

CSVESGNTIHF,TRBV29-1,TRBJ1-3
CASSLFPGRVMGGDGYTF,TRBV11-2,TRBJ1-2
CSGSSGNYNEQFF,TRBV20-1,TRBJ2-1
CASSSGRSSYNSPLHF,TRBV6-2/TRBV6-3,TRBJ1-6
CSARGEFSSYNEQFF,TRBV20-1,TRBJ2-1
CASSPDREEGTQYF,TRBV12-3/TRBV12-4,TRBJ2-5
CASSGLRDPEGTQYF,TRBV6-2/TRBV6-3,TRBJ2-5
CASSYSEAPYQETQYF,TRBV6-2/TRBV6-3,TRBJ2-5
CASSFSQGGQPQHF,TRBV12-3/TRBV12-4,TRBJ1-5
CSVTRTGSAYTF,TRBV29-1,TRBJ1-2
CASSLGARADTQYF,TRBV7-2,TRBJ2-3
CSARALVTDTQYF,TRBV20-1,TRBJ2-3
CASRPLAPGELFF,TRBV7-9,TRBJ2-2
CASSPHSGNTIYF,TRBV14,TRBJ1-3
CSARVPSGSGNEQFF,TRBV20-1,TRBJ2-1
CASGTGGLSNQPQHF,TRBV12-3/TRBV12-4,TRBJ1-5
CASSPNQPQHF,TRBV18,TRBJ1-5
CASLSPGPRTDTQYF,TRBV25-1,TRBJ2-3
CASRSSGAGESYEQYF,TRBV6-5,TRBJ2-7
CASSQEWTSGTNEQFF,TRBV3-1,TRBJ2-1
CASSEDGRRGTDTQYF,TRBV10-1,TRBJ2-3
CASSQQGWDEKLFF,TRBV14,TRBJ1-4
CASSEGRGNTEAFF,TRBV5-1,TRBJ1-1
CSAIDLFNTGELFF,TRBV20-1,TRBJ2-2
CAWSVGWGSNTGELFF,TRBV30,TRBJ2-2
CASSQEHRAGTGELFF,TRBV4-3,TRBJ2-2
CSVRDRGREKLFF,TRBV29-1,TRBJ1-4
CASSIAGRTQDTQYF,TRBV18,TRBJ2-3
CASSRYGTDSYEQYF,TRBV12-3/TRBV12-4,TRBJ2-7
CSVEVSKSEQYF,TRBV29-1,TRBJ2-7
CSASYKSNQPQHF,TRBV20-1,TRBJ1-5
CASSGLPDEQYF,TRBV12-3/TRBV12-4,TRBJ2-7
CASSTRHEQYF,TRBV12-3/TRBV12-4,TRBJ2-7
CASSRNSGLAIAGELFF,TRBV7-2,TRBJ2-2
CASSSLADSTNTQYF,TRBV12-3/TRBV12-4,TRBJ2-3
CAIILSTQGSTEAFF,TRBV10-3,TRBJ1-1
CATSRPNEKLFF,TRBV15,TRBJ1-4
CASSHLRGGSALYNEQFF,TRBV4-3,TRBJ2-1
CSVDAAGPRKDTQYF,TRBV29-1,TRBJ2-3
CASSLAVAQYF,TRBV7-2,TRBJ2-5
CASSERLTGELFF,TRBV2,TRBJ2-2
CASSLGLLAEGGTQYF,TRBV7-2,TRBJ2-5
CASSYELTNTGELFF,TRBV6-5,TRBJ2-2
CASSLAEGSLRDQPQHF,TRBV28,TRBJ1-5
CASSLAPGGGFTEAFF,TRBV5-1,TRBJ1-1
CSVSRFLDRSSETQYF,TRBV29-1,TRBJ2-5
CAISEGGMNTEAFF,TRBV10-3,TRBJ1-1
CASSSSRSYNEQFF,TRBV7-9,TRBJ2-1
CASSISGGAYNEQFF,TRBV5-4,TRBJ2-1
CASRDPRDTLETQYF,TRBV28,TRBJ2-5
CASSLPPGTNYEQYF,TRBV28,TRBJ2-7
CASSLVAGGSLGETQYF,TRBV7-8,TRBJ2-5
CSARKAGGNNEQFF,TRBV20-1,TRBJ2-1
CASSKLAGETGELFF,TRBV5-5,TRBJ2-2